Listed below are T cell receptor beta chains from one sample, sequenced in a study of blood T cell repertoires in COVID-19. TCRdb keeps only in-frame clones here, not all; method: immunoSEQ multiplex PCR. The sample has about 44,000 clones; 80% to 90% are singletons. Input material: peripheral blood. The receptor set was obtained from a man aged 65 to 85 with active COVID-19. The conserved cysteine and the conserved F or W are not part of the CDR3 here. D genes are given only for firm matches.

>TRBD2|TRBV19|TRBJ2-5
ASSIGTSGVQETQY
>TRBD1|TRBV27|TRBJ1-5
ASRGSGQGAVMRNQPQH
>-|TRBV9|TRBJ1-6
ASSESRFSPLH
>-|TRBV6-6|TRBJ1-1
ASSTRNTEAF
>-|TRBV16|TRBJ2-3
ASSQDRADTQY
>TRBD1|TRBV13|TRBJ1-2
ASSTDRGYGYT
>-|TRBV24-1|TRBJ1-2
ATGGGASYGYT
>TRBD1|TRBV5-4|TRBJ2-2
ASSLYRGLETGELF
>TRBD1|TRBV28|TRBJ1-4
ASSSPGPGGGQGSYGRKLF
>-|TRBV12-3/TRBV12-4|TRBJ1-2
ASSQPPKEGYT
>-|TRBV9|TRBJ1-3
ASSLGSSGNTIY
>-|TRBV10-3|TRBJ2-3
AISEGVSTDTQY
>-|TRBV9|TRBJ2-5
ASSGDSPGGTQY
>-|TRBV4-1|TRBJ1-2
ASSQARLKGQYYGYT
>TRBD1|TRBV4-3|TRBJ1-5
ASSQGTSGGWPQH
>-|TRBV11-2|TRBJ2-3
ASSLEADTDTQY
>-|TRBV5-1|TRBJ2-3
ASSFGTASTDTQY
>TRBD1|TRBV28|TRBJ2-3
ASSLYYGTGAYTQY
>-|TRBV5-1|TRBJ2-5
ASSLGQQETQY
>-|TRBV7-9|TRBJ2-3
ASSLAPSGDTQY
>-|TRBV7-2|TRBJ1-5
ASSLARNQPQH
>-|TRBV19|TRBJ1-4
ASSFPRGTTNEKLF
>-|TRBV7-9|TRBJ1-2
ASNYIPPGMYGYT
>-|TRBV19|TRBJ2-6
ASARADPSGANVLT
>TRBD1|TRBV5-8|TRBJ2-5
ASSPGQLKETQY
>-|TRBV3-1/TRBV3-2|TRBJ2-7
ASSQSRSSYEQY
>TRBD1|TRBV5-1|TRBJ2-1
ASSFEGTGKGNEQF
>-|TRBV25-1|TRBJ2-3
ATSQRFSTDTQY
>TRBD1|TRBV6-2/TRBV6-3|TRBJ1-4
ASSDAGQGLNEKLF
>-|TRBV11-2|TRBJ2-5
ASSLPQFEVGGETQY
>-|TRBV6-2/TRBV6-3|TRBJ1-6
ASSDQEASYNSPLH
>TRBD1|TRBV4-1|TRBJ1-5
ASSQDYGTGGDQPQH
>TRBD1|TRBV19|TRBJ2-5
ASRLGQDYQETQY
>-|TRBV27|TRBJ2-2
ASSFKRTGELF
>TRBD1|TRBV11-2|TRBJ2-1
ASSFQGANEQF
>-|TRBV29-1|TRBJ1-2
SVVPSREPYGYT
>TRBD1|TRBV11-2|TRBJ2-7
ASSFRQGLSYEQY
>TRBD2|TRBV7-9|TRBJ2-3
ASSLGGGADTQY
>-|TRBV28|TRBJ1-2
ASSLVSGSYGYT
>-|TRBV19|TRBJ2-3
ASSLRQSTDTQY
>TRBD1|TRBV5-1|TRBJ1-6
ASSLEVGTGTSPLH
>-|TRBV3-1/TRBV3-2|TRBJ1-5
ASSQDQSNQPQH
>-|TRBV3-1/TRBV3-2|TRBJ1-2
ASSQTRGSYGYT
>-|TRBV9|TRBJ2-5
ASSVGEGQWETQY
>-|TRBV19|TRBJ2-3
ASGLGGDTQY
>TRBD1|TRBV7-8|TRBJ2-1
ASSFPDRVYNEQF
>TRBD1|TRBV6-5|TRBJ1-6
ASSRSGTGGSPLH
>-|TRBV28|TRBJ2-2
ASSSGRGLNTGELF
>TRBD1|TRBV9|TRBJ2-5
ASSPQTGGETQY
>TRBD2|TRBV7-2|TRBJ2-7
ASSLDISGGNYEQY
>-|TRBV19|TRBJ2-2
ATLRSNTGELF
>TRBD1|TRBV6-2/TRBV6-3|TRBJ1-2
ASSYSEQGWANYGYT
>-|TRBV7-7|TRBJ2-1
ASSLLQGNYNEQF
>TRBD2|TRBV2|TRBJ2-7
ASSDQGLGYEQY